Listed here are 18 T cell receptor beta chains from one sample, sequenced in a study of blood T cell repertoires in COVID-19. Measured with immunoSEQ multiplex PCR; TCRdb has only the in-frame clones, and not every one. The sample comprises approximately 200,000 clones, approximately 90% of which are singletons, and around 2% rests with the top ten. Sequenced input: PBMCs or T cells enriched from blood (not recorded which). These receptor sequences come from a woman in her 30s who had recovered from COVID-19.

Here the CDR3 DNA reads TGTGCCAGCAGCCCAGACAGGACTAGCGGGAGAAACGAGCAGTACTTC. This codes for CASSPDRTSGRNEQYF. The genes are TRBV7-2 and TRBJ2-7; 13 bases match TRBD2. This CDR3 contains 16 residues. CDR1 and CDR2 (germline): SGHTA, FQGNSA. V lost 5 bases to trimming and J lost 5 bases; unmatched junction nucleotides: 9.

The rearrangement links TRBV11-3 to TRBJ1-1, with 8 bases fitting TRBD1. Germline V gene data show CDR1 as SGHNT and CDR2 as YENEEA. Trimming removed 7 bases from V and 2 bases from J; junction bases left unmatched: 9. The length of the CDR3 is 15 residues. CDR3 in DNA: TGTGCCAGCAAGGGTCAGGGGGCTCTAAACACTGAAGCTTTCTTT. Protein product: CASKGQGALNTEAFF.

The CDR3 protein is CASSNQPGQINTEAFF. As DNA, the CDR3 is TGCGCCAGCAGCAATCAACCGGGACAGATTAACACTGAAGCTTTCTTT. This chain links TRBV5-1 with TRBJ1-1; TRBD1 aligns across 7 bases. CDR3 length: 16 amino acids. J was trimmed by 2 bases and V by 4 bases; bases with no gene match: 11. Germline V lookup: CDR1 SGHRS, CDR2 YFSETQ.

This chain uses TRBV10-3 with TRBJ2-7; 10 bases line up with TRBD2. CDR1 ENHRY and CDR2 SYGVKD come from the germline V gene. The CDR3 spans 15 residues. The V segment lost 6 bases and the J segment 4 bases; nucleotides outside the gene matches: 9. The CDR3 bases are TGTGCCATCAGGAATGGACTAGCGGAACCTTACGAGCAGTACTTC. Translation: CAIRNGLAEPYEQYF.

The V call is TRBV19, the J call TRBJ2-2; the match to TRBD1 covers 10 bases. The junction had 8 bases not matched to a gene; V was cut back by 10 bases and J by 6 bases. This CDR3 has 14 amino acids. From germline, CDR1 is LNHDA and CDR2 SQIVND (reference sequence). The CDR3 loop reads CATPDRGGAGELFF. The CDR3 nucleotides read TGTGCCACCCCGGACAGGGGGGGGGCCGGGGAGCTGTTTTTT.

The chain recombines TRBV24-1 with TRBJ2-1; possible D gene TRBD1, 6 bases. CDR3 length equals 15 residues. The germline CDR1 and CDR2 sequences are KGHDR and SFDVKD. Trimming left V 7 bases short and J 5 bases short, with 17 bases between. The CDR3 region has the DNA TGTGCCACCAGGGCTCCTGGGACACAACACAATGAGCAGTTCTTC. As protein: CATRAPGTQHNEQFF.

The V call is TRBV25-1, the J call TRBJ1-5, with a possible D match to TRBD1 (5 bases). V was pared by 4 bases and J by 4 bases, with 17 bases between. CDR1 is MGHDK, CDR2 SYGVNS, per germline. The CDR3 extends over 16 amino acids. This chain's CDR3 is CASSAPAWEGNQPQHF. The CDR3, as DNA: TGTGCCAGCAGTGCGCCAGCCTGGGAGGGGAATCAGCCCCAGCATTTT.

The V gene is TRBV14, the J gene TRBJ1-3, with 7 bases aligning to TRBD1. The CDR3 covers 16 residues. V dropped 2 bases and J dropped 1; count of bases not matched to a gene: 5. The germline V gene encodes CDR1 SGHDN and CDR2 FVKESK. The CDR3 loop reads CASSQQVRGSGNTIYF. For the CDR3, the DNA is TGTGCCAGCAGCCAACAGGTCAGGGGGTCTGGAAACACCATATATTTT. The variable domain in full, with the rest retrieved from reference TRBV14 and TRBJ1-3, is EAGVTQFPSHSVIEKGQTVTLRCDPISGHDNLYWYRRVMGKEIKFLLHFVKESKQDESGMPNNRFLAERTGGTYSTLKVQPAELEDSGVYFCASSQQVRGSGNTIYFGEGSWLTVV.

The gene calls are TRBV4-2 and TRBJ1-4; D is perhaps TRBD1 (6 bases). Trimming took 4 bases from V and 8 from J, leaving 14 bases between them. CDR3 length: 14 residues. Germline CDR1 LGHNA, CDR2 YNFKEQ. CDR3 residues: CASSLGGGREKLFF. The CDR3, as DNA: TGTGCCAGCAGCCTGGGGGGGGGCCGGGAAAAACTGTTTTTT.

The V call is TRBV7-9, the J call TRBJ1-2; no clear D gene. With 7 bases removed from V and 6 bases from J, the gap between germline ends came to 18 bases. Germline assignment: CDR1 SEHNR and CDR2 FQNEAQ (reference sequence). The CDR3 consists of 14 residues. CDR3 amino acids: CASNLRVKSDGYTF. The CDR3 DNA reads as TGTGCCAGCAACCTCCGGGTGAAGTCCGATGGCTACACCTTC.

This chain connects TRBV29-1 to TRBJ1-3; tentatively, D is TRBD1 (5 bases). V dropped 6 bases and J dropped 0 bases, with 12 bases sitting between them. Per the germline V gene, CDR1 is SQVTM and CDR2 is ANQGSEA. There are 14 residues in the CDR3. CDR3 coding DNA: TGCAGCGTCGGGGACGGGAGCTCTGGAAACACCATATATTTT. Translating gives CSVGDGSSGNTIYF.

The chain recombines TRBV29-1 with TRBJ2-3; the D is unclear. CDR3 size: 11 residues. V dropped 5 bases and J dropped 3 bases, with 6 bases sitting between them. Germline V lookup: CDR1 SQVTM, CDR2 ANQGSEA. CDR3 nucleotides: TGCAGCGTTTTGGAGACAGATACGCAGTATTTT. It encodes CSVLETDTQYF.

V usage is TRBV30 and J usage is TRBJ1-2; 8 bases fit TRBD1. After removal of 5 bases from V and 6 bases from J, the junction contained 11 bases not matched to a gene. Germline CDR1 and CDR2: GTSNPN and SVGIG (reference sequence). The CDR3 spans 14 residues. For the CDR3, the DNA is TGTGCCTGGGGACCCAGGACAGGGCTCCATGGCTACACCTTC. Translation gives CAWGPRTGLHGYTF.

The V gene is TRBV12-5, the J gene TRBJ1-2; tentative D call: TRBD1 (5 bases). The CDR3 totals 14 residues. The V gene's germline CDR1 is LGHNT and CDR2 FRNRAP. Trimming cost V 9 bases and J 7 bases, with 21 bases left between them. Here the CDR3 reads CASTPHGQGSGYTF. In DNA form, the CDR3 reads TGTGCTAGCACACCCCACGGCCAGGGCAGTGGCTACACCTTC.

The gene calls are TRBV15 and TRBJ2-3; 7 bases are a match to TRBD1. This CDR3 spans 14 amino acids. Germline CDR1 LNHNV, CDR2 YYDKDF (reference sequence). V lost 5 bases and J lost 4; bases outside the gene matches: 6. The CDR3 protein is CATSSGGRADTQYF. The CDR3 nucleotides are TGTGCCACCAGCTCAGGGGGTCGGGCAGATACGCAGTATTTT.

There are a few counts of this clone. The V gene is TRBV2, the J gene TRBJ1-1, with 9 bases lining up with TRBD1. CDR1 and CDR2 (germline): SNHLY, FYNNEI. V was pared by 8 bases and J by 4 bases, with 8 bases of the junction left unmatched. The length of the CDR3 is 14 residues. The CDR3 region is CASHEQGAFTEAFF. DNA for the CDR3: TGTGCCAGCCATGAACAGGGGGCCTTCACTGAAGCTTTCTTT.

This clone was recorded only once. V is TRBV18 and J is TRBJ1-6; 7 nucleotides agree with TRBD1. The CDR3 has 14 amino acids. The V and J ends lost 6 bases and 5 bases, in that order; junction bases with no gene match: 4. Germline CDR1 KGHSH, CDR2 LQKENI. The CDR3 coding sequence is TGTGCCAGCTCGCTTACAGGGGATAATTCACCCCTCCACTTT. Protein product: CASSLTGDNSPLHF.

The V gene is TRBV5-4, the J gene TRBJ1-6, with 9 bases matching TRBD1. V was pared by 3 bases and J by 4 bases, with 11 bases of the junction left unmatched. The germline gives CDR1 SGHNT, CDR2 YYREEE (reference sequence). The CDR3 is 18 amino acids. DNA for the CDR3: TGTGCCAGCAGCTGGGGACAGGGCGGAGGGGGATATAATTCACCCCTCCACTTT. It translates to CASSWGQGGGGYNSPLHF.